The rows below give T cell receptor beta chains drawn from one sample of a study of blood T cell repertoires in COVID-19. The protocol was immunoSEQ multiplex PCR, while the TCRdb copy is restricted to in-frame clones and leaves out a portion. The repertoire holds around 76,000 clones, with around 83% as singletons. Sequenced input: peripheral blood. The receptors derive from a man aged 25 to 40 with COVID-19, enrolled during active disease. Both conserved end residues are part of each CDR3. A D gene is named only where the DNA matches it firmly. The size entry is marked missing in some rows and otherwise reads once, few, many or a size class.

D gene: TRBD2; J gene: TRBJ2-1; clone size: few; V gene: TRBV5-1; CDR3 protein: CASSFSGIVSYNEQFF; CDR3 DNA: TGCGCCAGCAGCTTTAGCGGGATCGTCTCCTACAATGAGCAGTTCTTC
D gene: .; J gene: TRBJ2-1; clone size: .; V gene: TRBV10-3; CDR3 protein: CAISEGTGLGFF; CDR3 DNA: TGTGCCATCAGTGAAGGGACTGGTTTAGGGTTCTTC
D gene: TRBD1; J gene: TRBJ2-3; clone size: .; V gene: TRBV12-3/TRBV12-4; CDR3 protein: CASSGQGIDTQYF; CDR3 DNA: TGTGCCAGCAGCGGACAGGGGATAGATACGCAGTATTTT
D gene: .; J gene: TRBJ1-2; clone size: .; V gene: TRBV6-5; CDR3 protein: CASSYSRGEGYYGYTF; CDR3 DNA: TGTGCCAGCAGTTACTCAAGGGGGGAGGGCTACTATGGCTACACCTTC
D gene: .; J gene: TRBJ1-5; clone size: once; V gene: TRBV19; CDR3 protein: CASSIEGGPRGSNQPQHF; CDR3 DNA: TGTGCCAGTAGTATAGAGGGCGGACCCCGGGGTAGCAATCAGCCCCAGCATTTT
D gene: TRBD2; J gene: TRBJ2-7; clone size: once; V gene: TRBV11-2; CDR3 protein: CASSSRQLAVSYEQYF; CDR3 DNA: TGTGCCAGCAGCTCGCGCCAACTAGCGGTGTCCTACGAGCAGTACTTC
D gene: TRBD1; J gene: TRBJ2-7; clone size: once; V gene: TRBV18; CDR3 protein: CASSGRSGQGIYEQYF; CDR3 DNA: TGTGCCAGCTCAGGCCGATCGGGACAGGGAATTTACGAGCAGTACTTC
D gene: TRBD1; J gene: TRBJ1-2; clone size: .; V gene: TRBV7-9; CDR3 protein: CASSSGGIYGYTF; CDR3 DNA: TGTGCCAGCAGCTCAGGGGGTATCTATGGCTACACCTTC
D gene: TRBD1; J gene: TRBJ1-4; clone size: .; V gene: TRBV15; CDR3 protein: CATSGDRGATNEKLFF; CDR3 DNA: TGTGCCACCAGCGGGGACAGGGGGGCCACTAATGAAAAACTGTTTTTT
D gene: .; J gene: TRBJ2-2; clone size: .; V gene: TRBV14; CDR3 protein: CASSQTGHTGELFF; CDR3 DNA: TGTGCCAGCAGCCAAACAGGGCACACCGGGGAGCTGTTTTTT